Following are 27 T cell receptor beta chains from one sample sequenced in a study of T cells in Graves' hyperthyroidism and ophthalmopathy. Amplified TCR beta CDR3 regions derived from RNA transcripts. Carried out on the TCR CDR3, a first-round RT-PCR used the HTBI primer set. Each CDR3 protein is one row after TCRdb ran MiXCR on the multiplex PCR reads. Of over 700,000 distinct CDR3 sequences in the sample, 38% were seen once. Sequencing used blood. These receptors came from a man aged 18 to 35 with Graves' hyperthyroidism.

This clonotype was seen ten or more times. The chain has TRBV24-1 and TRBJ1-1; possible D gene TRBD1, 6 bases. Germline CDR1 is KGHDR and CDR2 is SFDVKD. The CDR3 consists of 11 residues. Between the trimmed V and J ends, which lost 7 bases and 8 bases, there was a span of 10 bases. This CDR3 reads CATRGRGEAFF. In nucleotides, the CDR3 is TGTGCCACCAGGGGCAGGGGCGAAGCTTTCTTT.

This clonotype was observed a handful of times. V gene TRBV6-1 combines with J gene TRBJ1-5; D is unclear. CDR1 and CDR2 from the germline V gene are MNHNS and SASEGT. The CDR3 is 14 residues long. Trimming left V 1 base short and J 5 bases short, with 9 bases between. The CDR3 region has the DNA TGTGCCAGCAGTGAAGGGGGTGGATATCAGCCCCAGCATTTT. Its protein is CASSEGGGYQPQHF.

This clonotype was observed a single time. This sequence joins TRBV6-5 and TRBJ1-6; TRBD1 might be the D (5 bases). The CDR3 contains 15 residues. Germline CDR1 reads MNHEY; CDR2 reads SVGAGI. With 11 bases removed from V and 1 base from J, the gap between germline ends came to 15 bases. The CDR3 loop is CAARAGKSYNSPLHF. The CDR3 DNA is TGTGCCGCCCGGGCAGGGAAGTCCTATAATTCACCCCTCCACTTT.

This clonotype was seen more than once but under ten times. The rearrangement links TRBV5-1 to TRBJ2-7; D unclear. The CDR3 has 14 amino acids. V shed 1 base and J shed 3 bases, with 11 bases lying between them. Germline lookup yields CDR1 SGHRS and CDR2 YFSETQ. The CDR3: CASSLLPEVYEQYF. CDR3 bases: TGCGCCAGCAGCTTGTTGCCAGAGGTCTACGAGCAGTACTTC.

The sample holds many counts of this clonotype. The chain uses TRBV2 and TRBJ1-1; D remains ambiguous. Trimming removed 3 bases at V and 2 bases at J, with 10 bases between. The CDR3 runs 14 residues. In germline, CDR1 is SNHLY, CDR2 FYNNEI. CDR3 loop: CASSEGRSNTEAFF. CDR3 DNA sequence: TGTGCCAGCAGTGAGGGTCGGAGTAACACTGAAGCTTTCTTT.

This clonotype was seen more than once but under ten times. CDR3 residues: CASSGPGQEQYF. The CDR3 DNA reads as TGTGCCAGCAGCGGACCGGGACAGGAGCAGTACTTC. The chain carries TRBV9 and TRBJ2-7, with TRBD1 matching 7 bases. The CDR3 length is 12 residues. V dropped 3 bases and J dropped 7; count of bases not matched to a gene: 4. CDR1 is SGDLS, CDR2 YYNGEE, per germline.

This clonotype was seen ten or more times. The rearrangement uses TRBV19 and TRBJ2-7; D is possibly TRBD1 (7 bases). Germline CDR1 reads LNHDA; CDR2 reads SQIVND (reference sequence). V lost 4 bases and J lost 3, with 16 bases in between. This CDR3 has 15 amino acids. Here the CDR3 reads CASSSPGGRSYEQYF. DNA of the CDR3: TGTGCCAGTAGTAGCCCAGGGGGGCGCAGCTACGAGCAGTACTTC. Full variable domain (outside the CDR3, taken from reference TRBV19 and TRBJ2-7): DGGITQSPKYLFRKEGQNVTLSCEQNLNHDAMYWYRQDPGQGLRLIYYSQIVNDFQKGDIAEGYSVSREKKESFPLTVTSAQKNPTAFYLCASSSPGGRSYEQYFGPGTRLTVT.

Points on this clonotype: A much larger clone sits a single nucleotide away, making a read error possible. The gene calls are TRBV9 and TRBJ2-5; D may be TRBD2 (6 bases). The CDR3 is 13 amino acids. Looked up from germline, CDR1 is SGDLS and CDR2 is YYNGEE. For the CDR3, the DNA is TGTGCCAGCAGCTTTGTGGGGGGAGAGATCCAGTACTTC. Amino acid sequence: CASSFVGGEIQYF.

This clonotype came up many times. The chain uses TRBV5-6 and TRBJ1-5; 7 bases are a match to TRBD1. The CDR3 runs to 15 residues. V dropped 4 bases and J dropped 3; count of bases not matched to a gene: 7. Germline V gene lookup returns CDR1 SGHDT and CDR2 YYEEEE. DNA of the CDR3: TGTGCCAGCAGCCACGGGACAGCGACCAATCAGCCCCAGCATTTT. It specifies CASSHGTATNQPQHF.

The chain is built from TRBV10-3 and TRBJ1-6; 9 bases agree with TRBD1. V lost 6 bases to trimming and J lost 10 bases; unmatched junction nucleotides: 7. Germline assignment: CDR1 ENHRY and CDR2 SYGVKD. This CDR3 spans 14 amino acids. CDR3 DNA sequence: TGTGCCATCAGCCCGGGACAGGGAGAATCACCCCTCCACTTT. Translated: CAISPGQGESPLHF.

The rearrangement uses TRBV9 and TRBJ2-7, with D perhaps TRBD1 (6 bases). The CDR3 runs 15 residues. V lost 0 bases, J lost 6 bases, and 16 bases lay in between. CDR1 SGDLS and CDR2 YYNGEE come from the germline V gene. Here the CDR3 reads CASSVEGSGVIEQYF. DNA of the CDR3: TGTGCCAGCAGCGTAGAAGGGTCAGGGGTGATCGAGCAGTACTTC.

Worth noting for this clonotype: Given a much more abundant clone one base away, this may be a read error. The rearrangement uses TRBV2 and TRBJ2-2; D might be TRBD1 (5 bases). The CDR3 has 16 amino acids. Germline V gene sequence: CDR1 SNHLY, CDR2 FYNNEI. Trimming removed 9 bases at V and 7 bases at J, with 24 bases between. CDR3 bases: TGTGCCAGTCGCGGTCCGAGGCAGGGTCGGAGCGGGGAGCTGTTTTTT. Encoded protein: CASRGPRQGRSGELFF.

The rearrangement links TRBV2 to TRBJ2-5, with D possibly TRBD1 on 5 matching bases. V was pared by 5 bases and J by 3 bases, with 19 bases between. CDR1 is SNHLY, CDR2 FYNNEI, per germline. This CDR3 comprises 16 residues. CDR3 DNA: TGTGCCAGCAGTTTTATGGCAGGGATTGGGGAAGAGACCCAGTACTTC. Translated, it gives CASSFMAGIGEETQYF.

This clonotype was detected many times. The CDR3 region is CASRSTTPRDTEAFF. As DNA, the CDR3 is TGTGCCAGTAGATCGACGACCCCGAGGGACACTGAAGCTTTCTTT. The rearrangement joins TRBV19 to TRBJ1-1; D is uncertain. The CDR3 is 15 amino acids. Germline CDR1 reads LNHDA; CDR2 reads SQIVND (reference sequence). V lost 6 bases, J lost 3 bases, and 17 bases lay in between.

This clonotype was recorded many times. Mismatch with germline at one junction end may stem from a read error. The chain has TRBV2 and TRBJ1-5; a possible D gene is TRBD1 (6 bases). The length of the CDR3 is 14 residues. The germline CDR1 and CDR2 sequences are SNHLY and FYNNEI. CDR3 nucleotides: TGTGCCAGCAGCGAAGGGGGGGGCAATCAGCCCCAGCATTTT. Protein: CASSEGGGNQPQHF.

A remark on this clonotype: In this CDR3 the conserved last residue, phenylalanine or tryptophan, is missing, so a read error is likely. The V and J genes are TRBV10-1 and TRBJ1-1, with D possibly matching TRBD1 (5 bases). Per the germline V gene, CDR1 is WNHNN and CDR2 is SYGVQD (reference sequence). Trimming left V 4 bases short and J 1 base short, with 10 bases between. The CDR3 consists of 14 residues. CDR3 sequence: CASSVAGQNTEAFL. The CDR3 nucleotides are TGCGCCAGCAGTGTGGCAGGACAGAACACTGAAGCTTTCCTT.

J is TRBJ1-2 and V is TRBV20-1; possible D gene TRBD1, 6 bases. The V and J ends lost 3 bases and 2 bases respectively, with 16 bases between them. CDR1 and CDR2 from the germline V gene are DFQATT and SNEGSKA (reference sequence). The CDR3 runs to 15 residues. The CDR3: CSASRAPDRNYGYTF. CDR3 DNA sequence: TGCAGTGCTAGCCGGGCTCCCGACAGGAACTATGGCTACACCTTC.

V is TRBV11-2 and J is TRBJ2-7; TRBD1 aligns across 9 bases. Germline V gives CDR1 SGHAT, CDR2 FQNNGV. V was clipped by 5 bases and J by 5 bases; unmatched bases: 7. The CDR3 contains 14 residues. Here the CDR3 reads CASSPGTGINEQYF. Here the CDR3 DNA reads TGTGCCAGCAGCCCCGGGACAGGGATCAACGAGCAGTACTTC. Full variable domain (remainder filled in from reference TRBV11-2 and TRBJ2-7): EAGVAQSPRYKIIEKRQSVAFWCNPISGHATLYWYQQILGQGPKLLIQFQNNGVVDDSQLPKDRFSAERLKGVDSTLKIQPAKLEDSAVYLCASSPGTGINEQYFGPGTRLTVT.

In this sample, this clonotype turned up many times. The J gene is TRBJ2-2, the V gene TRBV24-1; D perhaps matches TRBD1 (6 bases). The CDR3 totals 14 residues. Germline CDR1 and CDR2: KGHDR and SFDVKD. Trimming stripped 5 bases from V and 6 bases from J, with 12 bases between. CDR3 residues: CATSAGDKAGELFF. The CDR3 DNA sequence: TGTGCCACCAGTGCAGGGGACAAGGCCGGGGAGCTGTTTTTT.

This chain connects TRBV5-5 to TRBJ2-7, with 7 bases aligning to TRBD1. Per germline, CDR1 SGHKS and CDR2 YYEKEE (reference sequence). Unmatched junction bases numbered 8, after V lost 4 bases and J lost 1 base. The CDR3 runs to 15 residues. CDR3 bases: TGTGCCAGCAGCAAAGATCCGGGACAGTCCTACGAGCAGTACTTC. It encodes CASSKDPGQSYEQYF.

Note on this clonotype: The CDR3 carries no conserved terminal phenylalanine or tryptophan, so it likely arises from a read error. The limits of the CDR3 on the DNA are not certain, so only TCRdb's listed CDR3 is given. The chain is built from TRBV7-2 and TRBJ1-3; TRBD1 reflects the table's D call only, with no check against the DNA. A total of 9 residues make up the CDR3, ends included. Looked up from germline, CDR1 is SGHTA and CDR2 is FQGNSA. This CDR3 reads CASSSRAVT.

This clonotype was seen just once. The chain employs TRBV2 and TRBJ1-5; unclear D gene. CDR3 size: 15 residues. Trimming left V 6 bases short and J 0 bases short, with 12 bases between. CDR1 and CDR2 from the germline V gene are SNHLY and FYNNEI. The CDR3 DNA follows: TGTGCCAGCAGCCAAGATCGGACTAGCAATCAGCCCCAGCATTTT. Protein sequence: CASSQDRTSNQPQHF.

This clonotype was seen just once. This could be a read error, since a much larger clone is one nucleotide away. The chain employs TRBV5-6 and TRBJ2-7; the D call may be TRBD1 or TRBD2 (6 bases each). The V end was cut by 0 bases, the J end by 6 bases, with 10 bases between. CDR3 length: 13 residues. Germline assignment: CDR1 SGHDT and CDR2 YYEEEE. CDR3 nucleotides: TGTGCCAGCAGCTTGGAGGGGGGAGGCGAGCAGTACTTC. This encodes CASSLEGGGEQYF.

This clonotype has just a few counts. The chain carries TRBV7-3 and TRBJ2-7; 7 nucleotides align to TRBD2. CDR1 is SGHTA, CDR2 FQGTGA, per germline. This CDR3 is 15 amino acids long. The ends lost 5 bases at V and 2 bases at J; junction bases unmatched: 9. The CDR3 bases are TGTGCCAGCAGCCCGGAGAGCGGGAACGCCTACGAGCAGTACTTC. Amino acids: CASSPESGNAYEQYF.

The chain employs TRBV20-1 and TRBJ1-1; the match to TRBD1 covers 8 bases. After removal of 0 bases from V and 5 bases from J, the junction contained 8 bases not matched to a gene. CDR1 is DFQATT and CDR2 is SNEGSKA in the germline V gene (reference sequence). The CDR3 spans 15 residues. The chain's CDR3 is CSAREGQGARTEAFF. CDR3 DNA: TGCAGTGCTAGAGAGGGGCAGGGGGCGAGGACTGAAGCTTTCTTT.

To note about this clonotype: This could be a read error, since a much larger clone is one nucleotide away. This chain links TRBV20-1 with TRBJ1-1; possibly TRBD1 for D (6 bases). This CDR3 has 10 amino acids. With 6 bases removed from V and 10 bases from J, the gap between germline ends came to 12 bases. Germline values: CDR1 DFQATT, CDR2 SNEGSKA (reference sequence). CDR3 sequence: CSAPGVRAFF. For the CDR3, the DNA is TGCAGTGCCCCAGGGGTTCGAGCTTTCTTT.

The chain is built from TRBV25-1 and TRBJ1-4; tentative D call: TRBD1 (5 bases). V shed 1 base and J shed 8 bases, with 17 bases lying between them. The CDR3 covers 16 residues. Germline CDR1 reads MGHDK; CDR2 reads SYGVNS. This CDR3 reads CASSEFGGRGGEKLFF. CDR3 DNA: TGTGCCAGCAGTGAATTCGGCGGGAGGGGAGGAGAAAAACTGTTTTTT.